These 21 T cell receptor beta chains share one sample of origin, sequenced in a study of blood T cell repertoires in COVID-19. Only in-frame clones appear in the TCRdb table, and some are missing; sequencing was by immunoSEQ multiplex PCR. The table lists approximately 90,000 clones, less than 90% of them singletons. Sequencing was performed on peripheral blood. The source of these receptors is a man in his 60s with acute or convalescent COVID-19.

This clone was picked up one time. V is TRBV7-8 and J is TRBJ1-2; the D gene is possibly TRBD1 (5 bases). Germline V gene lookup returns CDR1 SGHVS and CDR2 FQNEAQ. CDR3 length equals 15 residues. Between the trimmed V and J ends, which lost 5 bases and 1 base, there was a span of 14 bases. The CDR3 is CASSPYGAFNYGYTF. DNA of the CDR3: TGTGCCAGCAGCCCTTATGGGGCCTTTAACTATGGCTACACCTTC.

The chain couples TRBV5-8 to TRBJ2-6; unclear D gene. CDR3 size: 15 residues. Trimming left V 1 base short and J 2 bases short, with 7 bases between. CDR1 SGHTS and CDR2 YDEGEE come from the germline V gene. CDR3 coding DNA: TGTGCCAGCAGCTTGCATTTCCCTGGGGCCAACGTCCTGACTTTC. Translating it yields CASSLHFPGANVLTF. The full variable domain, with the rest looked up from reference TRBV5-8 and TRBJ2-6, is EAGVTQSPTHLIKTRGQQATLRCSPISGHTSVYWYQQALGLGLQFLLWYDEGEERNRGNFPPRFSGRQFPNYSSELNVNALELEDSALYLCASSLHFPGANVLTFGAGSRLTVL.

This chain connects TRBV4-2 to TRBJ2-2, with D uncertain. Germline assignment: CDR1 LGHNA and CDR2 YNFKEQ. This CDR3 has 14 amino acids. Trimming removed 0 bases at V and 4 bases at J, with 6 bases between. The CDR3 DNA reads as TGTGCCAGCAGCCAAGATCGGTTCACCGGGGAGCTGTTTTTT. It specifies CASSQDRFTGELFF.

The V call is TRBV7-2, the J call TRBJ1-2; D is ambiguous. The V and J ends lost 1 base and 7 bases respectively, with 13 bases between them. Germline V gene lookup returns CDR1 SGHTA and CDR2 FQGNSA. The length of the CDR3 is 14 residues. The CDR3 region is CASSLVVPGRGYTF. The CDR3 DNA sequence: TGTGCCAGCAGCTTAGTTGTCCCGGGTCGTGGCTACACCTTC.

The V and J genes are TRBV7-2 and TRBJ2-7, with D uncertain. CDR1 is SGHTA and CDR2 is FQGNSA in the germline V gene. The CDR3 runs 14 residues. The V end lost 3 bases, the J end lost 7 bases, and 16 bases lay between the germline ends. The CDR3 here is CASSFRSTTQEQYF. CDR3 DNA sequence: TGTGCCAGCAGCTTCCGTTCCACTACTCAAGAGCAGTACTTC.

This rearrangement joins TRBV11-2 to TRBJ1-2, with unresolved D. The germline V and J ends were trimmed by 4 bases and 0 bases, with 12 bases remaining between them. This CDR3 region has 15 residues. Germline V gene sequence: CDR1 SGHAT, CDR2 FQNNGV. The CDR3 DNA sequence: TGTGCCAGCAGCTACCACCGGGAGTCTAACTATGGCTACACCTTC. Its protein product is CASSYHRESNYGYTF.

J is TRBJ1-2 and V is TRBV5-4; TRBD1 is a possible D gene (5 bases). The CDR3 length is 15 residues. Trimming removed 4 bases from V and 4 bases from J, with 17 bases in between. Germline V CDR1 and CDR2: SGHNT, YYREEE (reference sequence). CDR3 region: CASSPESVQGYGYTF. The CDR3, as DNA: TGTGCCAGCAGCCCCGAGAGTGTCCAGGGCTATGGCTACACCTTC. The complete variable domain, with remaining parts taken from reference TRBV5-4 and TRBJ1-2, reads ETGVTQSPTHLIKTRGQQVTLRCSSQSGHNTVSWYQQALGQGPQFIFQYYREEENGRGNFPPRFSGLQFPNYSSELNVNALELDDSALYLCASSPESVQGYGYTFGSGTRLTVV.

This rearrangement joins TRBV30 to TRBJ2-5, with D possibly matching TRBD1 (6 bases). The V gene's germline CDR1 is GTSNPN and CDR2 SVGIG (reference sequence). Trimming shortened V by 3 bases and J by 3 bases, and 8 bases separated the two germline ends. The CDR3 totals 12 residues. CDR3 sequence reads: CAWRPGEETQYF. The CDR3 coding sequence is TGTGCCTGGAGGCCAGGGGAAGAGACCCAGTACTTC.

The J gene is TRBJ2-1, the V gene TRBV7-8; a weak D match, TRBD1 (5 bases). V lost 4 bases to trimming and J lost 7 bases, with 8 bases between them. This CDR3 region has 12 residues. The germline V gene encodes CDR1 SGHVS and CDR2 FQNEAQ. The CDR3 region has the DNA TGTGCCAGCAGCTCCTCAGGGAATGAGCAGTTCTTC. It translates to CASSSSGNEQFF.

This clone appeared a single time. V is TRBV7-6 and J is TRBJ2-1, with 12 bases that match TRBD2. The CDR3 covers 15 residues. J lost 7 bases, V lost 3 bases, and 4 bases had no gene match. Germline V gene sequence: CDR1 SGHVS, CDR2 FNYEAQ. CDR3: CASSLSSGGVNEQFF. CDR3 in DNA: TGTGCCAGCAGCTTGTCTAGCGGGGGGGTTAATGAGCAGTTCTTC.

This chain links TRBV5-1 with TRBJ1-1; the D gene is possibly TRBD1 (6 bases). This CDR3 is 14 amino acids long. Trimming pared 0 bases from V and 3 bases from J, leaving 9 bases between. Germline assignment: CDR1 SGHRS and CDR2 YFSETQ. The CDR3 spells CASSLVAGDTEAFF. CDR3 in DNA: TGCGCCAGCAGCTTGGTCGCAGGGGACACTGAAGCTTTCTTT.

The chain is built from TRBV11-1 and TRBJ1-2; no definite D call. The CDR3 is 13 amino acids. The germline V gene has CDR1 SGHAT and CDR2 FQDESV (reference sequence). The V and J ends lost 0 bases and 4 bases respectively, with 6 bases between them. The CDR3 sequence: CASSLARGYGYTF. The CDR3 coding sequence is TGTGCCAGCAGCTTAGCCAGAGGCTATGGCTACACCTTC. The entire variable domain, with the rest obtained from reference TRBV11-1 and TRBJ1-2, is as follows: EAEVAQSPRYKITEKSQAVAFWCDPISGHATLYWYRQILGQGPELLVQFQDESVVDDSQLPKDRFSAERLKGVDSTLKIQPAELGDSAMYLCASSLARGYGYTFGSGTRLTVV.

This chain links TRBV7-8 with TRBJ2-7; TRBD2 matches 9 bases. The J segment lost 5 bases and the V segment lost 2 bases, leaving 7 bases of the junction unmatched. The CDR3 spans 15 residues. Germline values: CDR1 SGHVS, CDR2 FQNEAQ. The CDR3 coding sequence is TGTGCCAGCAGCTTAAGTCAGGCGGGAGGGAACGAGCAGTACTTC. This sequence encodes CASSLSQAGGNEQYF.

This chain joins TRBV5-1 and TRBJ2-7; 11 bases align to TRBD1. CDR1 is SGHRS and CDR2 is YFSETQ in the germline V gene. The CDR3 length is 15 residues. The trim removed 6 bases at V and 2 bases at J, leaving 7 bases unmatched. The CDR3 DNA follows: TGCGCCAGCACACAATCGGGACAGGGGGCCTACGAGCAGTACTTC. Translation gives CASTQSGQGAYEQYF.

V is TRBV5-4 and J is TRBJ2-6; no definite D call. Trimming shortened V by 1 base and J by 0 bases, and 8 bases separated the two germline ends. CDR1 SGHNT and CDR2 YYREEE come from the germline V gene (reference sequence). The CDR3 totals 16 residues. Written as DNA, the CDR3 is TGTGCCAGCAGCTTGCCCCTCAGCTCTGGGGCCAACGTCCTGACTTTC. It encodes CASSLPLSSGANVLTF.

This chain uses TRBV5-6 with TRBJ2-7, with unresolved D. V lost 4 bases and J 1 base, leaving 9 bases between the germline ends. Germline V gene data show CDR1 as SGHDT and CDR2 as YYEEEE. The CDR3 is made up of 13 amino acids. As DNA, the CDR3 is TGTGCCAGCAGCCGTGACACGTCCTACGAGCAGTACTTC. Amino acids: CASSRDTSYEQYF.

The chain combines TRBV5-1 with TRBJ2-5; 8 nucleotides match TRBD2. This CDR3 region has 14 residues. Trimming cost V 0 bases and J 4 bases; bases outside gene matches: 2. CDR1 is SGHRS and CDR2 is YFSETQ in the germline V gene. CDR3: CASSLVAGTETQYF. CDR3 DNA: TGCGCCAGCAGCTTGGTAGCGGGAACAGAGACCCAGTACTTC.

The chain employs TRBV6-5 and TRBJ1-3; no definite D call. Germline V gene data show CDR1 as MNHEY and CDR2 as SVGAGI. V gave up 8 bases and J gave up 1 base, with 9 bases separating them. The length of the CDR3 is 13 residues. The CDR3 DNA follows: TGTGCCAGCGTGAGGTATTCTGGAAACACCATATATTTT. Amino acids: CASVRYSGNTIYF.

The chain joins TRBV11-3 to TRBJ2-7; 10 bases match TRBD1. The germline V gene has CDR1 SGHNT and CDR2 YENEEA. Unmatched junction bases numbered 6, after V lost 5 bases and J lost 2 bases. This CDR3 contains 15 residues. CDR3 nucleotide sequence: TGTGCCAGCAGCCCAGAGGGGACAGGGGCCTACGAGCAGTACTTC. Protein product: CASSPEGTGAYEQYF.

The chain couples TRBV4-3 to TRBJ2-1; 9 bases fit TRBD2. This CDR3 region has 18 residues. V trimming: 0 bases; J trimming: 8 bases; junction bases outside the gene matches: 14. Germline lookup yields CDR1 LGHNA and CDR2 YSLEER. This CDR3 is CASSQDYPSGATWDEQFF. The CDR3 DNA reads TGCGCCAGCAGCCAAGACTACCCTAGCGGGGCTACCTGGGATGAGCAGTTCTTC.

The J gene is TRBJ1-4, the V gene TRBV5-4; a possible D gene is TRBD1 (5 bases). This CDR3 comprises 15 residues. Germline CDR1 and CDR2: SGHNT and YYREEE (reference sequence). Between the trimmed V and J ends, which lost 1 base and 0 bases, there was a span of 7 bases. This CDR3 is CASSLRGATNEKLFF. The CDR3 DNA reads TGTGCCAGCAGCTTGAGGGGCGCAACTAATGAAAAACTGTTTTTT.